Below are 4 T cell receptor beta chains sequenced from a single sample in a study of T cell responses to AZD1222 COVID-19 vaccine. TCRdb keeps only in-frame clones here, not all; method: immunoSEQ multiplex PCR. The table shows about 140,000 clones, with roughly nine tenths occurring only once. Sequenced here: peripheral blood, sampled 28 days after the second AZD1222 dose. The receptors were sampled from an adult who received the AZD1222 COVID-19 vaccine.

The chain recombines TRBV5-6 with TRBJ1-2, with D unclear. CDR1 is SGHDT and CDR2 is YYEEEE in the germline V gene. Trimming removed 6 bases from V and 1 base from J, with 13 bases in between. This CDR3 has 14 residues. In DNA form, the CDR3 reads TGTGCCAGCACCTCTGGACGGAATAACTATGGCTACACCTTC. It translates to CASTSGRNNYGYTF.

This chain links TRBV4-1 with TRBJ2-7; tentatively, D is TRBD2 (6 bases). CDR1 is MGHRA, CDR2 YSYEKL, per germline. Trimming took off 4 bases at V and 6 bases at J, with 16 bases between the two ends. This CDR3 spans 14 amino acids. CDR3 sequence: CASSLRLETAEQYF. In DNA, the CDR3 is TGCGCCAGCAGCCTTAGACTAGAGACGGCCGAGCAGTACTTC.

The chain joins TRBV5-4 to TRBJ1-1, with unresolved D. The V gene's germline CDR1 is SGHNT and CDR2 YYREEE (reference sequence). Trimming stripped 0 bases from V and 0 bases from J, with 6 bases between. CDR3 size: 14 residues. The DNA for the CDR3 is TGTGCCAGCAGCTTGGCCCAAATGAACACTGAAGCTTTCTTT. It translates to CASSLAQMNTEAFF.

CDR3 DNA: TGTGCCAGCAGCCTCGATGCAACTAATGAAAAACTGTTTTTT. Translated: CASSLDATNEKLFF. This chain links TRBV6-6 with TRBJ1-4; D uncertain. Trimming pared 6 bases from V and 0 bases from J, leaving 8 bases between. Germline V gene lookup returns CDR1 MNHNY and CDR2 SVGAGI (reference sequence). This CDR3 is 14 amino acids long.